Each of the 7 T cell receptor beta chains below was sequenced from the same sample in a study of blood T cell repertoires in COVID-19. Clones were read by immunoSEQ multiplex PCR, and TCRdb kept only the in-frame ones, dropping some. This table holds approximately 210,000 clones, around 76% found once. The sequencing sample was made of PBMCs or T cells enriched from blood (not recorded which). All receptors derive from a woman between 45 and 60 years old with acute COVID-19.

This rearrangement joins TRBV7-9 to TRBJ1-2, with D tentatively TRBD1 (6 bases). Trimming stripped 5 bases from V and 4 bases from J, with 17 bases between. CDR1 and CDR2 from the germline V gene are SEHNR and FQNEAQ (reference sequence). There are 15 residues in the CDR3. The CDR3 sequence: CASSRDPGVGYGYTF. The DNA for the CDR3 is TGTGCCAGCAGCCGGGACCCAGGGGTAGGCTATGGCTACACCTTC.

The chain has TRBV7-8 and TRBJ1-1; D not resolved. The CDR3 is made up of 14 amino acids. Trimming pared 5 bases from V and 4 bases from J, leaving 14 bases between. Germline-derived CDR1 and CDR2 are SGHVS and FQNEAQ. This CDR3 reads CASSLTEVGTEAFF. In DNA form, the CDR3 reads TGTGCCAGCAGCCTGACGGAGGTCGGCACTGAAGCTTTCTTT.

V usage is TRBV21-1 and J usage is TRBJ2-7; TRBD1 is the table's D call, not checked against the DNA. TRBV21-1 is an annotated pseudogene. The CDR3 has 15 residues. CDR3 nucleotides: TGTGCCAGCAGCAAAGGACGTCAAGGGGCCTACGAGCAGTACGTC. Its translation: CASSKGRQGAYEQYV.

The rearrangement joins TRBV6-5 to TRBJ2-2; 8 bases fit TRBD2. CDR1 MNHEY and CDR2 SVGAGI come from the germline V gene. V lost 0 bases, J lost 6 bases, and 3 bases stayed unmatched. The CDR3 length is 15 residues. The CDR3 protein is CASSYSRTSPGELFF. The DNA for the CDR3 is TGTGCCAGCAGTTACTCGAGGACTAGCCCCGGGGAGCTGTTTTTT.

The gene calls are TRBV6-5 and TRBJ1-1; D unclear. The germline V and J ends were trimmed by 10 bases and 1 base, with 7 bases remaining between them. The CDR3 covers 11 residues. Germline V gene lookup returns CDR1 MNHEY and CDR2 SVGAGI. Here the CDR3 reads CATMRNTEAFF. CDR3 DNA: TGTGCCACTATGAGGAACACTGAAGCTTTCTTT.

V and J are TRBV9 and TRBJ2-2; 13 bases align to TRBD2. Germline-derived CDR1 and CDR2 are SGDLS and YYNGEE. Trimming at V came to 6 bases and at J to 4 bases, leaving 9 bases not matched to a gene. This CDR3 has 17 amino acids. The CDR3 spells CASTGGLAGDPTGELFF. For the CDR3, the DNA is TGTGCCAGCACCGGCGGACTAGCGGGGGACCCCACCGGGGAGCTGTTTTTT. Based on the CDR3 plus reference TRBV9 and TRBJ2-2, the full variable domain is DSGVTQTPKHLITATGQRVTLRCSPRSGDLSVYWYQQSLDQGLQFLIQYYNGEERAKGNILERFSAQQFPDLHSELNLSSLELGDSALYFCASTGGLAGDPTGELFFGEGSRLTVL.

The CDR3, as DNA: TGTGCCAGCAGTAGCGACAGACAGTACCAAGAGACCCAGTACTTC. Encoded protein: CASSSDRQYQETQYF. The chain carries TRBV25-1 and TRBJ2-5; D is perhaps TRBD1 (5 bases). The CDR3 extends over 15 amino acids. Germline CDR1 MGHDK, CDR2 SYGVNS. The germline V and J ends were trimmed by 5 bases and 0 bases, with 13 bases remaining between them.